This TCR beta chain was obtained from a study of T cell repertoires in cytomegalovirus infection. Study in general: HLA-B-restricted CMV epitopes that are well studied were used alongside recently identified HLA-C-restricted ones. Regarding the study as a whole: Cumulated frequencies of public TCR beta families served to identify carriers of CMV plus the relevant HLA. CMV-specific HLA-C-restricted TCR beta clonotypes dominated the ex vivo response.

This clonotype occurred a few times. Its antigen is not known. TCRdb re-analysed the reads in MiXCR, keeping a single row per CDR3 protein. The table includes tens of thousands of distinct CDR3 sequences, roughly a fifth detected once. CDR3 length: 13 residues. V lost 0 bases, J lost 6 bases, and 9 bases lay in between. Germline V CDR1 and CDR2: MGHRA, YSYEKL. The rearrangement joins TRBV4-1 to TRBJ2-7; no clear D. The TCR originated in a human donor in good health (CMV status not recorded). Some clones in this sample may be carry-over from other donors' samples. The sample was CD8+ T cells from cultured PBMCs, taken from culture after CMV antigen stimulation. The CDR3 spells CASSQDELGEQYF. The CDR3 nucleotides read TGCGCCAGCAGCCAAGATGAGTTGGGCGAGCAGTACTTC.